This T cell receptor (beta chain) originates from a study of spatial heterogeneity in lung cancer. This clonotype has just a few counts. Its antigen remains unknown. TCRdb ran MiXCR on the 5' RACE reads and lists one entry per CDR3 protein. Here the sample spans 20,000 to 25,000 distinct CDR3 sequences, less than 6% being singletons. Findings of the study overall: At tumor resection, ubiquitous expanded TCRs were detected in blood more often than later.

The sample's time point: sample taken at primary tumor resection. The authors sequenced whole RNA from tumor, nontumor lung or frozen PBMC without sorting. From germline, CDR1 is SGHRS and CDR2 YFSETQ. The V segment lost 7 bases and the J segment 9 bases; nucleotides outside the gene matches: 8. The CDR3 length is 13 residues. This chain links TRBV5-1 with TRBJ2-1; 9 bases agree with TRBD2. The input for sequencing was PBMCs, taken at surgery. This sequence was found in a male donor with early-stage non-small cell lung cancer. CDR3 in amino acids: CASATSGQREQFF. DNA for the CDR3: TGCGCCAGCGCGACTAGCGGACAGCGTGAGCAGTTCTTC.